This entry lists 24 T cell receptor beta chains sequenced from one sample in a study of cytomegalovirus exposure and HLA in healthy donors. Primers: 60 Vbeta forward and 13 Jbeta reverse. Assay used: immunoSEQ multiplex PCR; TCRdb lists only in-frame clones, some missing. The table has some 150,000 clones, approximately 80% seen once. Sequenced: PBMCs. The receptors stem from a middle-aged man in good health and CMV-seropositive.

The chain couples TRBV11-2 to TRBJ2-6; D gene unclear. V lost 2 bases and J 2 bases, leaving 7 bases between the germline ends. Per the germline V gene, CDR1 is SGHAT and CDR2 is FQNNGV. This CDR3 has 15 residues. The CDR3 region has the DNA TGTGCCAGCAGCTTAATAGCTGCTGGGGCCAACGTCCTGACTTTC. It codes for CASSLIAAGANVLTF.

The gene calls are TRBV7-9 and TRBJ1-1; D remains unclear. Germline CDR1 and CDR2: SEHNR and FQNEAQ (reference sequence). The CDR3 sequence is 16 residues long. The germline V and J ends were trimmed by 5 bases and 1 base, with 17 bases remaining between them. CDR3 region: CASSPLPGSANTEAFF. The CDR3 DNA reads as TGTGCCAGCAGCCCGCTGCCGGGGAGCGCGAACACTGAAGCTTTCTTT.

The rearrangement links TRBV5-1 to TRBJ2-1; D gene ambiguous. CDR1 is SGHRS, CDR2 YFSETQ, per germline. This CDR3 has 13 amino acids. V gave up 1 base and J gave up 5 bases, with 7 bases separating them. The CDR3 is CASSLSRDNEQFF. The CDR3 DNA reads TGCGCCAGCAGCTTGTCTCGGGACAATGAGCAGTTCTTC.

The chain carries TRBV29-1 and TRBJ2-5, with D possibly being TRBD2 (6 bases). V lost 3 bases, J lost 10 bases, and 15 bases lay in between. This CDR3 has 12 amino acids. Germline values: CDR1 SQVTM, CDR2 ANQGSEA. The CDR3 nucleotides are TGCAGCGTTGATCCTCAGCGGGCTCACCAGTACTTC. Translated, it gives CSVDPQRAHQYF.

The chain joins TRBV25-1 to TRBJ2-3; a possible D gene is TRBD1 (6 bases). V lost 3 bases, J lost 3 bases, and 13 bases lay in between. There are 15 residues in the CDR3. Germline V lookup: CDR1 MGHDK, CDR2 SYGVNS. CDR3 bases: TGTGCCAGCAGTGAGGGGGCTAGGTGGACAGATACGCAGTATTTT. Protein sequence: CASSEGARWTDTQYF. The full variable domain, in which reference TRBV25-1 and TRBJ2-3 provide the parts outside the CDR3, is EADIYQTPRYLVIGTGKKITLECSQTMGHDKMYWYQQDPGMELHLIHYSYGVNSTEKGDLSSESTVSRIRTEHFPLTLESARPSHTSQYLCASSEGARWTDTQYFGPGTRLTVL.

This clone was counted only a few times. The chain employs TRBV6-1 and TRBJ2-1, with 9 bases matching TRBD2. V lost 3 bases, J lost 4 bases, and 10 bases stayed unmatched. CDR1 and CDR2 from the germline V gene are MNHNS and SASEGT. CDR3 length equals 17 residues. The CDR3 is CASSDQSAGGKYNEQFF. CDR3 nucleotide sequence: TGTGCCAGCAGTGATCAGTCAGCGGGGGGCAAGTACAATGAGCAGTTCTTC.

This clone has only a few counts. V usage is TRBV29-1 and J usage is TRBJ2-2; 8 bases are shared with TRBD1. Trimming took 7 bases from V and 5 from J; bases not matched to a gene: 6. CDR1 and CDR2 from the germline V gene are SQVTM and ANQGSEA. The length of the CDR3 is 13 residues. CDR3 amino acids: CSARYRGTGELFF. The CDR3 region has the DNA TGCAGCGCCCGATACAGGGGGACCGGGGAGCTGTTTTTT.

The chain joins TRBV29-1 to TRBJ2-1; D not resolved. Germline V gene lookup returns CDR1 SQVTM and CDR2 ANQGSEA. This CDR3 is 15 amino acids long. The V end was cut by 0 bases, the J end by 2 bases, with 11 bases between. CDR3 DNA: TGCAGCGTTGAAGATTCAGTTATTCCCTACAATGAGCAGTTCTTC. Translated: CSVEDSVIPYNEQFF.

For this clone: An end of the junction differs from the germline gene, which may be a read error. The V call is TRBV7-7, the J call TRBJ2-2; TRBD1 matches at 10 bases. The CDR3 has 17 residues. CDR1 SSHAT and CDR2 FNYEAQ come from the germline V gene (reference sequence). CDR3 nucleotides: TGTGCTAGCAGCTTAAGCGGACAGGGGGCGAACACCGGGGAGCTGTTTTTT. Its translation is CASSLSGQGANTGELFF.

V and J are TRBV29-1 and TRBJ1-4, with TRBD1 matching over 9 bases. Germline V CDR1 and CDR2: SQVTM, ANQGSEA. This CDR3 region has 14 residues. The V gene end was trimmed by 7 bases and the J gene end by 7 bases; junction bases not matched to a gene: 10. CDR3 DNA: TGCAGCGCTTTACCGGGACAGGGTGGTGAAAAACTGTTTTTT. Its protein is CSALPGQGGEKLFF.

This CDR3 reads CASSAGGPIYGYTF. The DNA of the CDR3 is TGTGCCAGCAGTGCGGGGGGGCCAATCTATGGCTACACCTTC. The genes are TRBV6-1 and TRBJ1-2; D possibly corresponds to TRBD1 (6 bases). The CDR3 covers 14 residues. The germline V and J ends were trimmed by 4 bases and 4 bases, with 13 bases remaining between them. CDR1 and CDR2 (germline): MNHNS, SASEGT.

The chain recombines TRBV6-5 with TRBJ2-2; no reliable D call. This CDR3 region has 13 residues. Trimming took 6 bases from V and 2 from J, leaving 7 bases between them. Germline V gene lookup returns CDR1 MNHEY and CDR2 SVGAGI. The CDR3: CASRAYNTGELFF. CDR3 DNA sequence: TGTGCCAGCAGGGCTTATAACACCGGGGAGCTGTTTTTT.

The chain couples TRBV6-1 to TRBJ2-1, with D maybe TRBD2 (6 bases). The germline V gene encodes CDR1 MNHNS and CDR2 SASEGT. This CDR3 has 16 residues. Trimming cost V 2 bases and J 1 base, with 12 bases left between them. The DNA for the CDR3 is TGTGCCAGCAGTGAATTTGGGGGGAGGTCCTACAATGAGCAGTTCTTC. Protein product: CASSEFGGRSYNEQFF.

The chain combines TRBV28 with TRBJ2-7, with D unclear. Germline V gene sequence: CDR1 MDHEN, CDR2 SYDVKM. Trimming stripped 3 bases from V and 5 bases from J, with 17 bases between. This CDR3 has 15 amino acids. The CDR3 spells CASSFFSLLKNEQYF. In nucleotides, the CDR3 is TGTGCCAGCAGTTTTTTTTCCCTATTGAAGAACGAGCAGTACTTC.

The chain is built from TRBV7-8 and TRBJ1-1; D not certain. From germline, CDR1 is SGHVS and CDR2 FQNEAQ. There are 15 residues in the CDR3. The V gene lost 5 bases and the J gene lost 2 bases, with 15 bases spanning the gap. CDR3 bases: TGTGCCAGCAGCGATACATACGACTTAAACACTGAAGCTTTCTTT. Residues: CASSDTYDLNTEAFF.

The chain recombines TRBV30 with TRBJ1-5; D unresolved. The CDR3 extends over 15 amino acids. Germline lookup yields CDR1 GTSNPN and CDR2 SVGIG (reference sequence). Trimming took off 2 bases at V and 2 bases at J, with 13 bases between the two ends. CDR3 protein: CAWSTAAVGNQPQHF. The CDR3 coding sequence is TGTGCCTGGAGTACGGCGGCCGTGGGCAATCAGCCCCAGCATTTT.

This clone was found once. The CDR3 DNA is TGTGCCAGCAGCAAACCACCAGGGGTTGGTGGCTACACCTTC. It specifies CASSKPPGVGGYTF. The rearrangement links TRBV9 to TRBJ1-2; weak D call: TRBD1 (6 bases). Trimming removed 4 bases from V and 7 bases from J, with 17 bases in between. The CDR3 loop spans 14 amino acids. CDR1 SGDLS and CDR2 YYNGEE come from the germline V gene.

The chain joins TRBV5-1 to TRBJ1-4, with D unclear. The CDR3 length is 15 residues. Germline V gene data show CDR1 as SGHRS and CDR2 as YFSETQ. Trimming took 2 bases from V and 5 from J, leaving 13 bases between them. The CDR3 loop reads CASSFVGSSNEKLFF. CDR3 sequence (DNA): TGCGCCAGCAGCTTCGTGGGCAGCAGCAATGAAAAACTGTTTTTT. The full variable domain, completed using reference TRBV5-1 and TRBJ1-4, is KAGVTQTPRYLIKTRGQQVTLSCSPISGHRSVSWYQQTPGQGLQFLFEYFSETQRNKGNFPGRFSGRQFSNSRSEMNVSTLELGDSALYLCASSFVGSSNEKLFFGSGTQLSVL.

The chain is built from TRBV19 and TRBJ2-3, with a weak D call TRBD2 (6 bases). The V end lost 1 base, the J end lost 2 bases, and 7 bases lay between the germline ends. The CDR3 has 14 residues. Germline V gene data show CDR1 as LNHDA and CDR2 as SQIVND (reference sequence). The CDR3: CASSIGEVTDTQYF. For the CDR3, the DNA is TGTGCCAGTAGTATAGGGGAGGTCACAGATACGCAGTATTTT.

V is TRBV2 and J is TRBJ2-1; D is perhaps TRBD2 (6 bases). The V and J ends lost 6 bases and 15 bases respectively, with 15 bases between them. This CDR3 spans 11 amino acids. In germline, CDR1 is SNHLY, CDR2 FYNNEI. CDR3: CASRRTTYRFF. In DNA, the CDR3 is TGTGCCAGCAGAAGGACTACTTATAGGTTCTTC.

The chain combines TRBV6-5 with TRBJ1-2; D uncertain. Germline CDR1 reads MNHEY; CDR2 reads SVGAGI. V lost 0 bases to trimming and J lost 5 bases, with 10 bases between them. The CDR3 consists of 14 residues. CDR3: CASSYSTDIYGYTF. The CDR3 nucleotides are TGTGCCAGCAGTTACTCAACAGACATTTATGGCTACACCTTC.

The chain links TRBV5-6 to TRBJ2-7; 7 nucleotides line up with TRBD1. V shed 5 bases, J shed 2 bases, and the junction held 7 bases outside the gene matches. Germline V gene sequence: CDR1 SGHDT, CDR2 YYEEEE. The CDR3 has 14 amino acids. CDR3 protein: CASRKTGVPYEQYF. DNA for the CDR3: TGTGCCAGCAGGAAAACAGGGGTTCCCTACGAGCAGTACTTC. Supplemented by reference TRBV5-6 and TRBJ2-7, the full variable domain reads DAGVTQSPTHLIKTRGQQVTLRCSPKSGHDTVSWYQQALGQGPQFIFQYYEEEERQRGNFPDRFSGHQFPNYSSELNVNALLLGDSALYLCASRKTGVPYEQYFGPGTRLTVT.

This chain links TRBV19 with TRBJ2-7, with no clear D. The CDR3 consists of 16 residues. The V end lost 7 bases, the J end lost 0 bases, and 19 bases lay between the germline ends. Germline loops: CDR1 LNHDA, CDR2 SQIVND (reference sequence). CDR3 sequence (DNA): TGTGCCAGTAAGAACACCGACACCTCGAGCTCCTACGAGCAGTACTTC. Translated, it gives CASKNTDTSSSYEQYF.

This clone was found a few times. This chain links TRBV5-1 with TRBJ1-3, with 7 bases aligning to TRBD1. The CDR3 loop spans 15 amino acids. Germline CDR1 and CDR2: SGHRS and YFSETQ. The trim removed 0 bases at V and 6 bases at J, leaving 6 bases unmatched. The CDR3: CASSLAGDSINTIYF. The CDR3, as DNA: TGCGCCAGCAGCTTGGCCGGGGACAGTATAAACACCATATATTTT.